Following are 23 T cell receptor beta chains from one sample sequenced in a study of Ad26.COV2.S vaccination and SARS-CoV-2 variants. TCRdb keeps only in-frame clones here, not all; method: immunoSEQ multiplex PCR. The top ten hold roughly 13% of the sample, which has about 480,000 clones, 70% to 90% seen once. As to treatment: around 19 received Ad26.COV2.S at low or high dose, single or two shots; several received placebo; per-sample allocation not given. Sampling took place 63 days after the first vaccine or placebo injection. Source: peripheral blood, taken in a trial of Ad26.COV2.S vaccine versus placebo. These receptors were obtained from a person between 18 and 59 years old who received the Ad26.COV2.S COVID-19 vaccine or a placebo.

The chain carries TRBV5-4 and TRBJ2-3, with D hard to call. The CDR3 totals 18 residues. V lost 0 bases, J lost 0 bases, and 17 bases lay in between. Germline lookup yields CDR1 SGHNT and CDR2 YYREEE (reference sequence). The CDR3 bases are TGTGCCAGCAGCTTGGAACTTTTCCAGAAGGCTAGCACAGATACGCAGTATTTT. It specifies CASSLELFQKASTDTQYF.

CDR3 DNA: TGTGCCAGCAGCTTAGCGGCAGGGGCTTCACCCCTCCACTTT. Protein sequence: CASSLAAGASPLHF. The V gene is TRBV7-2, the J gene TRBJ1-6; the D gene is possibly TRBD1 (6 bases). Trimming cost V 0 bases and J 9 bases, with 9 bases left between them. Germline V CDR1 and CDR2: SGHTA, FQGNSA. CDR3 length equals 14 residues.

The CDR3: CATTTGVTNTEAFF. CDR3 coding DNA: TGTGCCACCACGACAGGGGTAACGAACACTGAAGCTTTCTTT. The chain uses TRBV6-1 and TRBJ1-1; 8 bases fit TRBD1. The CDR3 totals 14 residues. The germline V gene has CDR1 MNHNS and CDR2 SASEGT. Unmatched junction bases numbered 8, after V lost 10 bases and J lost 1 base.

The chain joins TRBV27 to TRBJ2-7; tentatively, D is TRBD1 (8 bases). Germline V gene data show CDR1 as MNHEY and CDR2 as SMNVEV (reference sequence). CDR3 length equals 14 residues. The V end lost 8 bases, the J end lost 9 bases, and 23 bases lay between the germline ends. CDR3 loop: CASGPGQGGSGQYF. DNA of the CDR3: TGTGCCAGCGGCCCCGGACAGGGCGGGAGCGGGCAGTACTTC.

The V call is TRBV7-8, the J call TRBJ2-6, with D unresolved. Looked up from germline, CDR1 is SGHVS and CDR2 is FQNEAQ. The CDR3 has 18 residues. Trimming pared 1 base from V and 1 base from J, leaving 14 bases between. The CDR3 DNA follows: TGTGCCAGCAGCTTAGGCCCACGGAGATCTTCTGGGGCCAACGTCCTGACTTTC. Translating it yields CASSLGPRRSSGANVLTF.

The chain combines TRBV4-3 with TRBJ1-4, with D uncertain. V shed 5 bases and J shed 4 bases, with 11 bases lying between them. The CDR3 sequence is 14 residues long. From germline, CDR1 is LGHNA and CDR2 YSLEER. CDR3: CASSTRLLNEKLFF. For the CDR3, the DNA is TGCGCCAGCAGCACTCGACTGCTTAATGAAAAACTGTTTTTT.

The genes are TRBV10-3 and TRBJ2-7; TRBD1 matches 7 bases. V gave up 2 bases and J gave up 5 bases; unmatched junction bases: 15. The germline V gene encodes CDR1 ENHRY and CDR2 SYGVKD. This CDR3 has 17 amino acids. DNA for the CDR3: TGTGCCATCAGTGAGACCAAAGGTACAGGGGTGGCCCACGAGCAGTACTTC. This sequence encodes CAISETKGTGVAHEQYF.

This chain joins TRBV3-1 (or the pseudogene TRBV3-2) and TRBJ2-7; D is possibly TRBD2 (5 bases). CDR3 length equals 17 residues. Trimming took 4 bases from V and 0 from J, leaving 19 bases between them. The germline V gene encodes CDR1 LGHDT and CDR2 YNNKEL (reference sequence). CDR3 residues: CASSPRNPIRDSYEQYF. CDR3 DNA sequence: TGTGCCAGCAGCCCTAGAAATCCAATCCGGGACTCCTACGAGCAGTACTTC.

V usage is TRBV9 and J usage is TRBJ2-1, with TRBD1 matching over 7 bases. CDR1 is SGDLS and CDR2 is YYNGEE in the germline V gene. The ends lost 4 bases at V and 7 bases at J; junction bases unmatched: 8. This CDR3 spans 14 amino acids. CDR3 nucleotide sequence: TGTGCCAGCAGCTCCCATCAGGGGGAGAATGAGCAGTTCTTC. This gives the protein CASSSHQGENEQFF.

V usage is TRBV10-3 and J usage is TRBJ1-5; D remains unclear. Trimming cost V 4 bases and J 4 bases, with 11 bases left between them. The CDR3 covers 14 residues. CDR1 and CDR2 from the germline V gene are ENHRY and SYGVKD. The DNA for the CDR3 is TGTGCCATCAGTGGAGGTTTCGGGAATCAGCCCCAGCATTTT. Translating gives CAISGGFGNQPQHF.

The chain joins TRBV2 to TRBJ1-6; possible D gene TRBD1, 6 bases. The CDR3 totals 13 residues. CDR1 and CDR2 (germline): SNHLY, FYNNEI. With 10 bases removed from V and 6 bases from J, the gap between germline ends came to 13 bases. The CDR3 here is CATQGFGNSPLHF. In DNA form, the CDR3 reads TGTGCCACCCAGGGGTTTGGTAATTCACCCCTCCACTTT.

With respect to this clone: The junction does not match germline at one end; this may be a read error. The rearrangement links TRBV6-2 or TRBV6-3 to TRBJ1-5, with a possible D match to TRBD1 (5 bases). Germline V lookup: CDR1 MNHEY, CDR2 SVGEGT. This CDR3 is built from 17 residues. The chain's CDR3 is CASTYGRGGGSNQPQHF. The DNA of the CDR3 is TGTGCCAGCACTTACGGCCGTGGCGGGGGAAGCAATCAGCCCCAGCATTTT.

The chain couples TRBV21-1 to TRBJ2-1. TRBV21-1 is classified as a pseudogene. The CDR3 contains 20 residues. CDR3 loop: CASSKKPPPFDGASYNEQFF. In DNA, the CDR3 is TGTGCCAGCAGCAAAAAACCTCCTCCTTTCGACGGTGCCTCCTACAATGAGCAGTTCTTC.

This chain uses TRBV28 with TRBJ2-5; tentatively, D is TRBD1 or TRBD2 (5 bases each). From germline, CDR1 is MDHEN and CDR2 SYDVKM. Trimming stripped 6 bases from V and 5 bases from J, with 13 bases between. The CDR3 is 13 residues long. CDR3 DNA: TGTGCCAGCAGGGAGTCGGGACGGGAGACCCAGTACTTC. Translated, it gives CASRESGRETQYF.

The chain joins TRBV19 to TRBJ2-1, with 8 bases fitting TRBD2. V shed 8 bases, J shed 8 bases, and the junction held 14 bases outside the gene matches. CDR1 is LNHDA, CDR2 SQIVND, per germline (reference sequence). The length of the CDR3 is 15 residues. In nucleotides, the CDR3 is TGTGCCAGTCGCTTCGGTAGCGGGGAGAATTATGAGCAGTTCTTC. Amino acid sequence: CASRFGSGENYEQFF. The variable domain in full, with the rest retrieved from reference TRBV19 and TRBJ2-1, is DGGITQSPKYLFRKEGQNVTLSCEQNLNHDAMYWYRQDPGQGLRLIYYSQIVNDFQKGDIAEGYSVSREKKESFPLTVTSAQKNPTAFYLCASRFGSGENYEQFFGPGTRLTVL.

The chain is built from TRBV28 and TRBJ2-7; 7 positions match TRBD2. Losses at the gene ends were 9 bases for V and 7 bases for J; bases not matched to a gene: 18. This CDR3 has 15 residues. From germline, CDR1 is MDHEN and CDR2 SYDVKM. The CDR3 region has the DNA TGTGCCAGTTGGGGGGGTGGCAGCGCTCTCCTTGAGCAGTACTTC. Translated: CASWGGGSALLEQYF.

This clone was seen a handful of times. V usage is TRBV19 and J usage is TRBJ2-1, with 8 bases lining up with TRBD1. CDR1 and CDR2 (germline): LNHDA, SQIVND (reference sequence). The CDR3 is 12 residues long. Trimming removed 1 base from V and 15 bases from J; junction bases left unmatched: 5. For the CDR3, the DNA is TGTGCCAGTAGTATAGGAGACAGGGGTAGGTTCTTC. This gives the protein CASSIGDRGRFF.

In regard to this clone: An end of the junction does not agree with germline; a read error may underlie this. CDR3 loop: CASSELRGREHF. The DNA for the CDR3 is TGTGCCAGCAGCGAGCTTCGGGGGAGGGAACACTTC. V gene TRBV12-3 or TRBV12-4 combines with J gene TRBJ1-2, with D possibly matching TRBD1 (5 bases). The CDR3 runs 12 residues.

V gene TRBV13 combines with J gene TRBJ2-1, with 9 bases fitting TRBD2. Per the germline V gene, CDR1 is PRHDT and CDR2 is FYEKMQ (reference sequence). Losses at the gene ends were 5 bases for V and 4 bases for J; bases not matched to a gene: 6. This CDR3 has 15 residues. The CDR3 nucleotides are TGTGCCAGCAGCGAAGGACTAGCGCCTTACAATGAGCAGTTCTTC. It is translated as CASSEGLAPYNEQFF.

The chain recombines TRBV20-1 with TRBJ1-2, with D unclear. The CDR3 sequence is 12 residues long. Germline V gives CDR1 DFQATT, CDR2 SNEGSKA (reference sequence). V lost 4 bases to trimming and J lost 4 bases, with 10 bases between them. The CDR3 nucleotides read TGCAGTGCTAATGACGACACCTATGGCTACACCTTC. This sequence encodes CSANDDTYGYTF.

This clone was detected only once. The chain combines TRBV28 with TRBJ1-6; the D is unclear. CDR3 length equals 14 residues. The V gene lost 2 bases and the J gene lost 9 bases, with 11 bases spanning the gap. The germline V gene encodes CDR1 MDHEN and CDR2 SYDVKM. CDR3 coding DNA: TGTGCCAGCAGTTTAGAAAGGGAGGGTTCACCCCTCCACTTT. It yields the protein CASSLEREGSPLHF.

This clone was recorded only once. V is TRBV5-6 and J is TRBJ1-1; tentatively, D is TRBD1 (5 bases). This CDR3 has 14 residues. V lost 2 bases to trimming and J lost 1 base, with 9 bases between them. CDR1 is SGHDT, CDR2 YYEEEE, per germline. The CDR3 sequence is CASSFPQGNTEAFF. CDR3 nucleotide sequence: TGTGCCAGCAGCTTTCCCCAGGGGAACACTGAAGCTTTCTTT.

The chain is built from TRBV19 and TRBJ2-2, with D possibly TRBD2 on 7 matching bases. The CDR3 runs to 18 residues. Trimming removed 5 bases from V and 1 base from J, with 20 bases in between. CDR1 is LNHDA and CDR2 is SQIVND in the germline V gene (reference sequence). For the CDR3, the DNA is TGTGCCAGTAGTCCTCCATTTGGGGGGGCAGGGAACACCGGGGAGCTGTTTTTT. It specifies CASSPPFGGAGNTGELFF.